This T cell receptor (beta chain) was recorded in a study of T cells after yellow fever vaccination. Study outcomes and limitations: One caveat is that FACS-sorted repertoires could contain abundant clonotypes contaminating from the bulk population. Detected again after the booster were most primary-vaccination clones, at 95% to 98% CD4 and around 91% CD8. Overall, a small share of clonotypes was seen in both CD4 and CD8 compartments.

V lost 0 bases and J 4 bases, leaving 9 bases between the germline ends. Germline V gene data show CDR1 as MGHRA and CDR2 as YSYEKL. CDR3 length equals 14 residues. There are a few counts of this clonotype. The target antigen is unknown. TCRdb analysed the 5' RACE reads with MiXCR anew, one entry per CDR3 protein. The profile shows 300,000 to 350,000 distinct CDR3 sequences, approximately 4.3% of them singletons. The origin of this receptor is a man aged 18 to 29 who received the YFV17D yellow fever vaccine. V and J are TRBV4-1 and TRBJ2-5; D is perhaps TRBD1 (5 bases). The specimen comprised PBMCs, sampled 15 days after the yellow fever booster vaccination. The CDR3 region has the DNA TGCGCCAGCAGCCAAGAATGGGGCCGAGAGACCCAGTACTTC. Translated, it gives CASSQEWGRETQYF.